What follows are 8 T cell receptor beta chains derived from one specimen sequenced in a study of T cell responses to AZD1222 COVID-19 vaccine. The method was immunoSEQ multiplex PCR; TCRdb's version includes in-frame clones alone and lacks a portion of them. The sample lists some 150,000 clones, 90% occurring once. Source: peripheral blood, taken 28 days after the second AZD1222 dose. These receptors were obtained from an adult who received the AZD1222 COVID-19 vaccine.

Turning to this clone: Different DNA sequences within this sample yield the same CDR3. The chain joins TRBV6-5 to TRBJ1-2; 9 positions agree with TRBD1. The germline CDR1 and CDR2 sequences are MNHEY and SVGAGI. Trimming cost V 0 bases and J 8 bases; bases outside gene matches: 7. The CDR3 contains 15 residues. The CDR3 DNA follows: TGTGCCAGCAGTTACTCGCCGGGACAGGGAAACGGCTACACCTTC. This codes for CASSYSPGQGNGYTF.

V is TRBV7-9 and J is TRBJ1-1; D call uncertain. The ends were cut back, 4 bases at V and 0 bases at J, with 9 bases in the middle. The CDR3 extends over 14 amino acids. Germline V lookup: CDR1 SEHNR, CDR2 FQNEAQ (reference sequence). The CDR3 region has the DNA TGTGCCAGCAGCTCTAGTGGTTTGAACACTGAAGCTTTCTTT. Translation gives CASSSSGLNTEAFF.

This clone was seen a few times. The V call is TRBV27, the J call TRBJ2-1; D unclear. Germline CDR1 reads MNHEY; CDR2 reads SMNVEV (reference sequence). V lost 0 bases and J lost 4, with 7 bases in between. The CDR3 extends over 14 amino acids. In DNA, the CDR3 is TGTGCCAGCAGTTTATCGGCAGGATACAATGAGCAGTTCTTC. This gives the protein CASSLSAGYNEQFF.

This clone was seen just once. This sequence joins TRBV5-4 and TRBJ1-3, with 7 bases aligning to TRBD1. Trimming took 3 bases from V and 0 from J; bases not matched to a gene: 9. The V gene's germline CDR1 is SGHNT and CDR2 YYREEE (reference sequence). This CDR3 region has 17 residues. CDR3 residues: CASSSGTAKDSGNTIYF. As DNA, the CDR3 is TGTGCCAGCAGCTCCGGGACAGCAAAAGACTCTGGAAACACCATATATTTT.

This chain's CDR3 is CSVAGNSYEQYF. The CDR3 DNA reads TGCAGCGTTGCAGGGAATTCCTACGAGCAGTACTTC. This chain uses TRBV29-1 with TRBJ2-7; D possibly corresponds to TRBD1 (5 bases). The V and J ends lost 4 bases and 1 base respectively, with 8 bases between them. Germline loops: CDR1 SQVTM, CDR2 ANQGSEA. This CDR3 region has 12 residues.

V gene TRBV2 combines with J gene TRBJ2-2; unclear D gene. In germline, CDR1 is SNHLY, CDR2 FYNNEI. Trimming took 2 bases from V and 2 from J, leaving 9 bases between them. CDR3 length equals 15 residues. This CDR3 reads CASSERLLNTGELFF. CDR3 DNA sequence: TGTGCCAGCAGTGAACGGCTTCTTAACACCGGGGAGCTGTTTTTT.

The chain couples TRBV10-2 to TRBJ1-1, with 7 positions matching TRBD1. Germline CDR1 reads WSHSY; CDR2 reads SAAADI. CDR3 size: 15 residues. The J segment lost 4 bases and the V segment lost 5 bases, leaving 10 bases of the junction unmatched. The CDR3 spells CASSSTGRPPTEAFF. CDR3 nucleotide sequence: TGCGCCAGCAGTTCGACAGGGAGACCGCCCACTGAAGCTTTCTTT.

CDR3 residues: CASSMGLAGAGELFF. Here the CDR3 DNA reads TGCGCCAGCAGCATGGGACTAGCGGGAGCCGGGGAGCTGTTTTTT. The chain has TRBV5-1 and TRBJ2-2; 14 nucleotides align to TRBD2. Germline V gives CDR1 SGHRS, CDR2 YFSETQ. The ends lost 4 bases at V and 6 bases at J; junction bases unmatched: 2. This CDR3 has 15 amino acids. Combining the CDR3 with reference TRBV5-1 and TRBJ2-2 gives the whole variable domain KAGVTQTPRYLIKTRGQQVTLSCSPISGHRSVSWYQQTPGQGLQFLFEYFSETQRNKGNFPGRFSGRQFSNSRSEMNVSTLELGDSALYLCASSMGLAGAGELFFGEGSRLTVL.